The 26 T cell receptor beta chains in this list originate from one sample, sequenced in a study of T cell changes during pregnancy in multiple sclerosis. Clones were sequenced by immunoSEQ multiplex PCR, and TCRdb holds only the in-frame ones, with some missing. The sample holds 45,000 to 55,000 clones, over 90% seen once. This specimen consisted of peripheral blood, obtained after pregnancy. The receptors come from a female donor with multiple sclerosis, enrolled in a pregnancy study.

The chain links TRBV18 to TRBJ1-1; maybe TRBD1 (6 bases). The CDR3 is 14 residues long. CDR1 is KGHSH, CDR2 LQKENI, per germline. The V gene lost 7 bases and the J gene lost 0 bases, with 12 bases spanning the gap. CDR3 residues: CASLPDRLNTEAFF. For the CDR3, the DNA is TGTGCCAGCTTACCCGACAGGTTGAACACTGAAGCTTTCTTT.

CDR3 residues: CASRGNGNQPQHF. CDR3 nucleotides: TGTGCCAGCCGCGGGAACGGCAATCAGCCCCAGCATTTT. The chain carries TRBV6-5 and TRBJ1-5; no definite D call. V lost 8 bases and J 2 bases, leaving 10 bases between the germline ends. The CDR3 has 13 residues. Germline assignment: CDR1 MNHEY and CDR2 SVGAGI.

This clone appeared once. The chain combines TRBV11-3 with TRBJ2-1, with D possibly being TRBD2 (7 bases). This CDR3 comprises 15 residues. Germline V gives CDR1 SGHNT, CDR2 YENEEA. The germline V and J ends were trimmed by 5 bases and 4 bases, with 15 bases remaining between them. The chain's CDR3 is CASSGGRGPYNEQFF. CDR3 DNA: TGTGCCAGCAGCGGAGGGCGGGGGCCTTACAATGAGCAGTTCTTC. Variable domain in full (rest from reference TRBV11-3 and TRBJ2-1): EAGVVQSPRYKIIEKKQPVAFWCNPISGHNTLYWYLQNLGQGPELLIRYENEEAVDDSQLPKDRFSAERLKGVDSTLKIQPAELGDSAVYLCASSGGRGPYNEQFFGPGTRLTVL.

CDR3 bases: TGCGCCAGCAGCTTGGGGCACCCGAACACTGAAGCTTTCTTT. It is translated as CASSLGHPNTEAFF. The chain couples TRBV5-1 to TRBJ1-1; D not resolved. Germline CDR1 SGHRS, CDR2 YFSETQ. Trimming cost V 0 bases and J 1 base, with 7 bases left between them. This CDR3 spans 14 amino acids.

The chain joins TRBV29-1 to TRBJ1-5; D may be TRBD1 (5 bases). CDR1 is SQVTM, CDR2 ANQGSEA, per germline. Trimming left V 4 bases short and J 7 bases short, with 11 bases between. This CDR3 has 12 amino acids. CDR3 region: CSVGGDGQPQHF. CDR3 nucleotide sequence: TGCAGCGTTGGGGGGGACGGACAGCCCCAGCATTTT.

The V and J genes are TRBV7-3 and TRBJ2-3; TRBD2 matches at 9 bases. This CDR3 comprises 15 residues. The trim removed 2 bases at V and 4 bases at J, leaving 4 bases unmatched. Germline V lookup: CDR1 SGHTA, CDR2 FQGTGA. CDR3 sequence: CASSLQRGEADTQYF. The DNA for the CDR3 is TGTGCCAGCAGCTTACAGCGGGGGGAGGCAGATACGCAGTATTTT.

The rearrangement links TRBV7-9 to TRBJ1-1, with 9 bases fitting TRBD1. CDR1 SEHNR and CDR2 FQNEAQ come from the germline V gene (reference sequence). The CDR3 spans 14 residues. The J segment lost 4 bases and the V segment lost 5 bases, leaving 5 bases of the junction unmatched. The CDR3 region has the DNA TGTGCCAGCAGCACCCCGGACAGGGGCACTGAAGCTTTCTTT. Amino acids: CASSTPDRGTEAFF.

J is TRBJ2-3 and V is TRBV9; TRBD1 agrees at 8 bases. Trimming took 3 bases from V and 2 from J; bases not matched to a gene: 11. Germline V CDR1 and CDR2: SGDLS, YYNGEE. The CDR3 has 17 amino acids. CDR3 bases: TGTGCCAGCAGCGCGCGGGCCCAGGGGGCCAACACAGATACGCAGTATTTT. Protein: CASSARAQGANTDTQYF.

The chain joins TRBV10-3 to TRBJ2-7; 9 bases fit TRBD1. CDR1 and CDR2 from the germline V gene are ENHRY and SYGVKD. This CDR3 spans 14 amino acids. The V and J ends lost 6 bases and 5 bases, in that order; junction bases with no gene match: 8. CDR3 bases: TGTGCCATCAGCAGGGGACAGGGCCCTAACGAGCAGTACTTC. This sequence encodes CAISRGQGPNEQYF.

The gene calls are TRBV7-9 and TRBJ2-1, with TRBD2 as a possible D gene (7 bases). The CDR3 extends over 15 amino acids. Germline V gene sequence: CDR1 SEHNR, CDR2 FQNEAQ (reference sequence). Trimming left V 7 bases short and J 10 bases short, with 23 bases between. The CDR3 protein is CASNSLLSGGREQFF. The CDR3 DNA follows: TGTGCCAGCAACTCCCTCCTCTCGGGGGGCAGGGAGCAGTTCTTC.

V usage is TRBV19 and J usage is TRBJ1-1; weak D call: TRBD1 (5 bases). This CDR3 comprises 13 residues. Germline lookup yields CDR1 LNHDA and CDR2 SQIVND (reference sequence). The ends were cut back, 4 bases at V and 1 base at J, with 7 bases in the middle. This CDR3 is CASSKGRNTEAFF. The CDR3 region has the DNA TGTGCCAGTAGTAAGGGGCGGAACACTGAAGCTTTCTTT.

The chain uses TRBV9 and TRBJ2-4; D is uncertain. CDR1 and CDR2 (germline): SGDLS, YYNGEE. With 4 bases removed from V and 8 bases from J, the gap between germline ends came to 19 bases. The CDR3 sequence is 15 residues long. The CDR3 sequence is CASSPRHHRADIQYF. CDR3 nucleotides: TGTGCCAGCAGCCCTCGACATCATCGAGCTGACATTCAGTACTTC.

For this clone: Its ends do not fully match the called genes, so a read error is possible. This sequence joins TRBV7-7 and TRBJ2-3, with D possibly matching TRBD1 (5 bases). The CDR3 contains 15 residues. The germline CDR1 and CDR2 sequences are SSHAT and FNYEAQ (reference sequence). CDR3 loop: CASSLGATSTDTQYF. The CDR3 nucleotides read TGTGCTAGCAGCTTAGGGGCAACTAGCACAGATACGCAGTATTTT.

This sequence joins TRBV2 and TRBJ1-5, with no clear D. This CDR3 has 14 amino acids. Trimming removed 6 bases at V and 1 base at J, with 10 bases between. Germline assignment: CDR1 SNHLY and CDR2 FYNNEI. Here the CDR3 reads CASSLEFSNQPQHF. The CDR3 DNA reads as TGTGCCAGCAGCCTGGAGTTCAGCAATCAGCCCCAGCATTTT.

The chain recombines TRBV19 with TRBJ2-1; 12 bases line up with TRBD1. The V and J ends lost 2 bases and 7 bases, in that order; junction bases with no gene match: 3. The CDR3 runs 15 residues. Germline V lookup: CDR1 LNHDA, CDR2 SQIVND (reference sequence). The CDR3 is CASSIMGQGANEQFF. Written as DNA, the CDR3 is TGTGCCAGTAGTATAATGGGACAGGGGGCGAATGAGCAGTTCTTC.

The chain employs TRBV19 and TRBJ2-1; TRBD2 agrees at 8 bases. V was pared by 6 bases and J by 7 bases, with 11 bases of the junction left unmatched. The CDR3 is 15 amino acids. The germline CDR1 and CDR2 sequences are LNHDA and SQIVND (reference sequence). The CDR3 region is CASSSGGLTENEQFF. DNA of the CDR3: TGTGCCAGTAGCTCGGGGGGGCTTACGGAAAATGAGCAGTTCTTC.

In nucleotides, the CDR3 is TGTGCCAGCAGCTTTGGGCTTTCACTAGCGGGGGGAGAGACCCAGTACTTC. Its protein product is CASSFGLSLAGGETQYF. This chain connects TRBV7-8 to TRBJ2-5, with 12 nucleotides matching TRBD2. V dropped 3 bases and J dropped 4; count of bases not matched to a gene: 9. CDR1 and CDR2 (germline): SGHVS, FQNEAQ. This CDR3 region has 17 residues.

The chain has TRBV5-6 and TRBJ1-4, with no clear D. Germline lookup yields CDR1 SGHDT and CDR2 YYEEEE. There are 17 residues in the CDR3. With 3 bases removed from V and 3 bases from J, the gap between germline ends came to 18 bases. This CDR3 reads CASSSVGRLSPNEKLFF. The CDR3 bases are TGTGCCAGCAGCTCCGTCGGGAGGCTCTCCCCTAATGAAAAACTGTTTTTT. The variable domain in full, completed from reference TRBV5-6 and TRBJ1-4, reads DAGVTQSPTHLIKTRGQQVTLRCSPKSGHDTVSWYQQALGQGPQFIFQYYEEEERQRGNFPDRFSGHQFPNYSSELNVNALLLGDSALYLCASSSVGRLSPNEKLFFGSGTQLSVL.

The chain joins TRBV7-2 to TRBJ2-7; tentatively, D is TRBD2 (6 bases). The CDR3 runs to 15 residues. Germline values: CDR1 SGHTA, CDR2 FQGNSA. V was pared by 1 base and J by 1 base, with 11 bases between. This CDR3 reads CASSLVWGGSYEQYF. The CDR3 DNA reads TGTGCCAGCAGCTTAGTTTGGGGAGGATCCTACGAGCAGTACTTC.

The rearrangement uses TRBV4-1 and TRBJ1-5; the D gene is possibly TRBD1 (5 bases). V was clipped by 4 bases and J by 6 bases, with 10 bases between them. The CDR3 has 13 amino acids. CDR1 MGHRA and CDR2 YSYEKL come from the germline V gene. For the CDR3, the DNA is TGCGCCAGCAGCCCCGGGGGGGGTCAGCCCCAGCATTTT. Its protein product is CASSPGGGQPQHF.

The V call is TRBV19, the J call TRBJ1-1; D is possibly TRBD1 (6 bases). Per germline, CDR1 LNHDA and CDR2 SQIVND (reference sequence). This CDR3 contains 14 residues. With 4 bases removed from V and 8 bases from J, the gap between germline ends came to 17 bases. The CDR3 loop reads CASSTISDSHEAFF. The CDR3 DNA reads as TGTGCCAGTAGTACGATATCGGACAGTCACGAAGCTTTCTTT.

The chain employs TRBV30 and TRBJ1-5; the D gene is possibly TRBD1 (5 bases). Trimming removed 0 bases at V and 7 bases at J, with 16 bases between. The V gene's germline CDR1 is GTSNPN and CDR2 SVGIG (reference sequence). The CDR3 length is 15 residues. The CDR3 sequence is CAWSVRRGRRQPQHF. CDR3 DNA sequence: TGTGCCTGGAGTGTACGGAGGGGTAGGAGACAGCCCCAGCATTTT.

Here the CDR3 DNA reads TGTGCCAGTAGTATAGCCTGGGGAACAGGTGGCTACACCTTC. Its translation is CASSIAWGTGGYTF. V is TRBV19 and J is TRBJ1-2, with D perhaps TRBD1 (5 bases). Trimming stripped 1 base from V and 7 bases from J, with 13 bases between. There are 14 residues in the CDR3. Per germline, CDR1 LNHDA and CDR2 SQIVND (reference sequence).

This rearrangement joins TRBV19 to TRBJ1-4; no definite D call. This CDR3 comprises 16 residues. Trimming left V 6 bases short and J 0 bases short, with 14 bases between. Germline loops: CDR1 LNHDA, CDR2 SQIVND (reference sequence). Here the CDR3 reads CASRGLEIATNEKLFF. The CDR3 bases are TGTGCCAGTAGGGGTTTGGAGATTGCAACTAATGAAAAACTGTTTTTT.

The chain has TRBV2 and TRBJ2-7; 11 nucleotides line up with TRBD1. The CDR3 runs to 14 residues. Germline trimming cut 6 bases from V and 3 bases from J; bases unmatched to any gene: 4. The V gene's germline CDR1 is SNHLY and CDR2 FYNNEI. The CDR3 DNA is TGTGCCAGCAGCGGACAGGGGGCTTTCTACGAGCAGTACTTC. Protein sequence: CASSGQGAFYEQYF.

The rearrangement links TRBV2 to TRBJ2-5; 11 bases line up with TRBD2. Per germline, CDR1 SNHLY and CDR2 FYNNEI. There are 14 residues in the CDR3. V was clipped by 7 bases and J by 2 bases; unmatched bases: 3. The CDR3 nucleotides read TGTGCCAGCAATCTAGCGGGGGGACAAGAGACCCAGTACTTC. It yields the protein CASNLAGGQETQYF. Full variable domain (remainder filled in from reference TRBV2 and TRBJ2-5): EPEVTQTPSHQVTQMGQEVILRCVPISNHLYFYWYRQILGQKVEFLVSFYNNEISEKSEIFDDQFSVERPDGSNFTLKIRSTKLEDSAMYFCASNLAGGQETQYFGPGTRLLVL.